This passage covers 19 T cell receptor beta chains from one sample sequenced in a study of cytomegalovirus exposure and HLA in healthy donors. Researchers ran the PCR with 60 Vbeta and 13 Jbeta primers. The table came from immunoSEQ multiplex PCR; TCRdb's copy has only in-frame clones and leaves some out. This sample contains under 200,000 clones. Sequenced input: PBMCs. The origin of the receptors is a woman aged 18-29 years in good health and CMV-seropositive.

The V gene is TRBV2, the J gene TRBJ2-1; D is possibly TRBD1 (6 bases). Germline CDR1 SNHLY, CDR2 FYNNEI. V was pared by 3 bases and J by 7 bases, with 10 bases between. The CDR3 has 13 residues. CDR3 loop: CASSDTGPNEQFF. As DNA, the CDR3 is TGTGCCAGCAGTGACACAGGGCCAAATGAGCAGTTCTTC.

This chain uses TRBV7-9 with TRBJ2-6; 9 positions agree with TRBD1. Germline-derived CDR1 and CDR2 are SEHNR and FQNEAQ (reference sequence). V shed 6 bases and J 4 bases; nucleotides not matched to a gene: 13. The CDR3 loop spans 18 amino acids. The DNA of the CDR3 is TGTGCCAGCAGTTTTGGGACAGGGAATGATTTGGGGGCCAACGTCCTGACTTTC. Protein: CASSFGTGNDLGANVLTF. Together with reference TRBV7-9 and TRBJ2-6, the CDR3 gives the full variable domain: DTGVSQNPRHKITKRGQNVTFRCDPISEHNRLYWYRQTLGQGPEFLTYFQNEAQLEKSRLLSDRFSAERPKGSFSTLEIQRTEQGDSAMYLCASSFGTGNDLGANVLTFGAGSRLTVL.

The V and J genes are TRBV30 and TRBJ2-3; D is unresolved. CDR1 is GTSNPN, CDR2 SVGIG, per germline (reference sequence). This CDR3 contains 15 residues. V lost 0 bases and J lost 2, with 12 bases in between. The CDR3 reads CAWSVLPGYTDTQYF. The CDR3 DNA reads as TGTGCCTGGAGTGTGTTGCCCGGGTACACAGATACGCAGTATTTT.

V and J are TRBV7-2 and TRBJ1-3; D gene ambiguous. Trimming left V 5 bases short and J 8 bases short, with 16 bases between. The CDR3 sequence is 14 residues long. Per germline, CDR1 SGHTA and CDR2 FQGNSA. For the CDR3, the DNA is TGTGCCAGCAGCCCTACTTCGCGCCAGGACACCATATATTTT. Protein sequence: CASSPTSRQDTIYF.

The chain recombines TRBV5-1 with TRBJ2-5; 10 bases are shared with TRBD2. Germline CDR1 reads SGHRS; CDR2 reads YFSETQ. The V segment lost 4 bases and the J segment 5 bases; nucleotides outside the gene matches: 8. The CDR3 has 15 residues. The CDR3 protein is CASSQASGGFETQYF. CDR3 in DNA: TGCGCCAGCAGCCAAGCTAGCGGGGGCTTTGAGACCCAGTACTTC.

V usage is TRBV19 and J usage is TRBJ1-1; possibly TRBD1 for D (5 bases). Germline CDR1 reads LNHDA; CDR2 reads SQIVND (reference sequence). V was trimmed by 10 bases and J by 4 bases, leaving 13 bases between them. This CDR3 contains 12 residues. The chain's CDR3 is CATRGSGTEAFF. The DNA of the CDR3 is TGTGCCACCCGGGGGTCAGGCACTGAAGCTTTCTTT. Based on the CDR3 plus reference TRBV19 and TRBJ1-1, the full variable domain is DGGITQSPKYLFRKEGQNVTLSCEQNLNHDAMYWYRQDPGQGLRLIYYSQIVNDFQKGDIAEGYSVSREKKESFPLTVTSAQKNPTAFYLCATRGSGTEAFFGQGTRLTVV.

The chain has TRBV28 and TRBJ2-2; D is perhaps TRBD1 (5 bases). V lost 2 bases and J 6 bases, leaving 10 bases between the germline ends. The CDR3 loop spans 14 amino acids. The germline CDR1 and CDR2 sequences are MDHEN and SYDVKM. In DNA form, the CDR3 reads TGTGCCAGCAGTTTACCCGCCAGGGCCGGGGAGCTGTTTTTT. Translating it yields CASSLPARAGELFF.

This chain links TRBV7-9 with TRBJ1-1; TRBD1 aligns across 7 bases. The germline V gene has CDR1 SEHNR and CDR2 FQNEAQ (reference sequence). CDR3 size: 14 residues. Unmatched junction bases numbered 4, after V lost 5 bases and J lost 1 base. CDR3 nucleotides: TGTGCCAGCAGCGCCAGACAGGGGAACACTGAAGCTTTCTTT. Protein: CASSARQGNTEAFF. Full variable domain (rest looked up from reference TRBV7-9 and TRBJ1-1): DTGVSQNPRHKITKRGQNVTFRCDPISEHNRLYWYRQTLGQGPEFLTYFQNEAQLEKSRLLSDRFSAERPKGSFSTLEIQRTEQGDSAMYLCASSARQGNTEAFFGQGTRLTVV.

The chain combines TRBV5-1 with TRBJ2-3, with D perhaps matching TRBD2 (6 bases). The germline V gene has CDR1 SGHRS and CDR2 YFSETQ. The CDR3 is 15 amino acids. The V end lost 0 bases, the J end lost 0 bases, and 8 bases lay between the germline ends. CDR3 amino acids: CASSLASASTDTQYF. CDR3 nucleotides: TGCGCCAGCAGCTTGGCTAGCGCCAGCACAGATACGCAGTATTTT.

The genes are TRBV7-9 and TRBJ1-3; possible D gene TRBD2, 6 bases. The J call may be incorrect, as the DNA end agrees better with TRBJ2-2. The CDR3 has 15 amino acids. Germline V gives CDR1 SEHNR, CDR2 FQNEAQ (reference sequence). The CDR3 here is CASSLVLGRTGELFF. In DNA form, the CDR3 reads TGTGCCAGCAGCTTAGTGTTAGGGAGGACCGGGGAGCTGTTTTTT.

The rearrangement joins TRBV7-9 to TRBJ1-3; TRBD1 matches at 8 bases. Germline loops: CDR1 SEHNR, CDR2 FQNEAQ (reference sequence). The CDR3 extends over 15 amino acids. V was clipped by 6 bases and J by 7 bases; unmatched bases: 11. CDR3 sequence: CASSQRTGSSNTIYF. DNA of the CDR3: TGTGCCAGCAGTCAACGGACAGGGTCTTCGAACACCATATATTTT. Based on the CDR3 plus reference TRBV7-9 and TRBJ1-3, the full variable domain is DTGVSQNPRHKITKRGQNVTFRCDPISEHNRLYWYRQTLGQGPEFLTYFQNEAQLEKSRLLSDRFSAERPKGSFSTLEIQRTEQGDSAMYLCASSQRTGSSNTIYFGEGSWLTVV.

The V and J genes are TRBV19 and TRBJ1-2; no reliable D call. The CDR3 is 14 residues long. Germline V gene data show CDR1 as LNHDA and CDR2 as SQIVND (reference sequence). V lost 7 bases and J lost 3, with 15 bases in between. CDR3 nucleotides: TGTGCCAGTAACTCAGCTGGACTTCACTATGGCTACACCTTC. Translating gives CASNSAGLHYGYTF. The full variable domain, its missing parts supplied by reference TRBV19 and TRBJ1-2, is DGGITQSPKYLFRKEGQNVTLSCEQNLNHDAMYWYRQDPGQGLRLIYYSQIVNDFQKGDIAEGYSVSREKKESFPLTVTSAQKNPTAFYLCASNSAGLHYGYTFGSGTRLTVV.

The genes are TRBV20-1 and TRBJ2-7, with 8 bases identical to TRBD1. V shed 3 bases and J 7 bases; nucleotides not matched to a gene: 2. CDR3 length: 11 residues. Per germline, CDR1 DFQATT and CDR2 SNEGSKA (reference sequence). DNA for the CDR3: TGCAGTGCTAGGCGACAGGGGGAGCAGTACTTC. Its protein is CSARRQGEQYF.

The rearrangement links TRBV4-1 to TRBJ1-3; no firm D call. The CDR3 extends over 16 amino acids. V dropped 5 bases and J dropped 0 bases, with 14 bases sitting between them. CDR1 MGHRA and CDR2 YSYEKL come from the germline V gene. CDR3 in amino acids: CASSDSGTFSGNTIYF. The CDR3 nucleotides read TGCGCCAGCAGCGACTCCGGAACCTTCTCTGGAAACACCATATATTTT.

The chain uses TRBV5-1 and TRBJ2-2, with 13 bases lining up with TRBD2. Germline CDR1 and CDR2: SGHRS and YFSETQ. With 0 bases clipped from V and 2 bases from J, the junction kept 13 bases outside the gene matches. The CDR3 loop spans 21 amino acids. CDR3 nucleotide sequence: TGCGCCAGCAGCTTGGAGACTAGCGGGGGGTTTAGCGACCCTAACACCGGGGAGCTGTTTTTT. Translation gives CASSLETSGGFSDPNTGELFF.

Concerning this clone: A read error may produce the germline difference seen at one junction end. The V gene is TRBV2, the J gene TRBJ1-2; 7 bases map to TRBD1. Germline V lookup: CDR1 SNHLY, CDR2 FYNNEI. The CDR3 spans 14 residues. CDR3 sequence: CASGERDSIYGYTF. CDR3 nucleotides: TGTGCCAGCGGTGAACGGGACAGCATCTATGGCTACACCTTC.

The chain combines TRBV7-8 with TRBJ1-1; tentative D call: TRBD1 (5 bases). Germline V CDR1 and CDR2: SGHVS, FQNEAQ. The CDR3 loop spans 14 amino acids. Deletions cut 2 bases from V and 4 bases from J, with 11 bases between. The CDR3 bases are TGTGCCAGCAGCTTAAACGCCAGGGCCACTGAAGCTTTCTTT. It yields the protein CASSLNARATEAFF.

The chain couples TRBV15 to TRBJ2-5; 11 nucleotides agree with TRBD2. CDR1 and CDR2 from the germline V gene are LNHNV and YYDKDF (reference sequence). Unmatched junction bases numbered 0, after V lost 3 bases and J lost 0 bases. This CDR3 spans 15 amino acids. The DNA of the CDR3 is TGTGCCACCAGCAGGACTAGCGGGGACCAAGAGACCCAGTACTTC. As protein: CATSRTSGDQETQYF.

The rearrangement uses TRBV4-2 and TRBJ2-5, with a possible D match to TRBD2 (7 bases). The CDR3 is 16 amino acids. CDR1 is LGHNA, CDR2 YNFKEQ, per germline. Deletions cut 4 bases from V and 5 bases from J, with 20 bases between. This CDR3 reads CASSLQGRGATETQYF. The CDR3 DNA reads TGTGCCAGCAGCCTCCAAGGCCGGGGGGCCACGGAGACCCAGTACTTC.